This T cell receptor (beta chain) originates from a study of regulatory T cells in long-lasting Graves disease. Study-level results: Favored usage of TRBV28, TRBJ1-2 and TRBJ2-5 was recorded in persistent disease.

Library construction for TCR beta used iRepertoire HTBI primers and Arm-PCR of CDR3 regions. TCRdb re-called the multiplex PCR reads with MiXCR, one entry per CDR3 protein. The sample includes roughly 500,000 distinct CDR3 sequences, about 13% of them seen just once. Trimming left V 0 bases short and J 4 bases short, with 10 bases between. The CDR3 consists of 15 residues. Germline V CDR1 and CDR2: MNHEY, SMNVEV (reference sequence). Time point specified: newly diagnosed GD, antithyroid drugs for less than 3 months. Isolated PBMC RNA provided the starting material for the TCR library. In its sample, this clonotype was seen a few times. Its antigen is not known. In addition, the sample was reused for a study of T cells in Graves' hyperthyroidism and ophthalmopathy. That source reports: The hyperthyroidism patients had all been newly diagnosed, and their disease duration was under 2 months. Their ages ranged from 18 to 65 years. TCR CDR3 regions were first amplified by RT-PCR with HTBI primers.

The sample consisted of peripheral blood mononuclear cells (PBMCs), taken at new diagnosis, from a patient treated with antithyroid drugs. The receptor was isolated from a man younger than 40 with Graves disease. V usage is TRBV27 and J usage is TRBJ1-5, with D possibly being TRBD1 (6 bases). The CDR3 sequence is CASSLSRTANQPQHF. CDR3 in DNA: TGTGCCAGCAGTTTATCAAGGACAGCTAATCAGCCCCAGCATTTT.